These 32 T cell receptor beta chains share one sample of origin, sequenced in a study of blood T cell repertoires in COVID-19. TCRdb keeps only in-frame clones here, not all; method: immunoSEQ multiplex PCR. This table has around 190,000 clones, more than 75% appearing once. The material sequenced was peripheral blood. These receptors all come from a woman aged 40 to 49 with COVID-19, enrolled during active disease.

J is TRBJ2-7 and V is TRBV4-2; no definite D call. The length of the CDR3 is 16 residues. The germline gives CDR1 LGHNA, CDR2 YNFKEQ. V was pared by 0 bases and J by 4 bases, with 16 bases between. This chain's CDR3 is CASSQEGSFKMYEQYF. The CDR3 DNA reads TGTGCCAGCAGCCAAGAGGGCAGTTTCAAGATGTACGAGCAGTACTTC.

The chain carries TRBV10-1 and TRBJ2-1, with 13 bases matching TRBD2. The CDR3 runs 13 residues. In germline, CDR1 is WNHNN, CDR2 SYGVQD (reference sequence). The J segment lost 14 bases and the V segment lost 3 bases, leaving 4 bases of the junction unmatched. In nucleotides, the CDR3 is TGCGCCAGCAGTGAAACTAGCGGGAGGGCAAAGTTCTTC. Amino acids: CASSETSGRAKFF.

The V and J genes are TRBV7-9 and TRBJ2-5, with 8 bases aligning to TRBD2. CDR1 and CDR2 (germline): SEHNR, FQNEAQ (reference sequence). The CDR3 loop spans 17 amino acids. V lost 0 bases, J lost 2 bases, and 8 bases stayed unmatched. The CDR3 sequence is CASSLADSGGGQETQYF. DNA for the CDR3: TGTGCCAGCAGCTTAGCGGATTCCGGCGGGGGGCAAGAGACCCAGTACTTC. The variable domain in full, completed from reference TRBV7-9 and TRBJ2-5, reads DTGVSQNPRHKITKRGQNVTFRCDPISEHNRLYWYRQTLGQGPEFLTYFQNEAQLEKSRLLSDRFSAERPKGSFSTLEIQRTEQGDSAMYLCASSLADSGGGQETQYFGPGTRLLVL.

The chain is built from TRBV18 and TRBJ2-1, with TRBD2 matching over 12 bases. Germline-derived CDR1 and CDR2 are KGHSH and LQKENI. V shed 3 bases and J 5 bases; nucleotides not matched to a gene: 5. The CDR3 is made up of 16 amino acids. Here the CDR3 reads CASSPRLAGENNEQFF. The CDR3 region has the DNA TGTGCCAGCTCACCCCGACTAGCGGGAGAGAACAATGAGCAGTTCTTC.

By share of the sample, this clone is medium-sized. This CDR3 reads CTSSQDLEALGSYNEQFF. CDR3 nucleotides: TGCACCAGCAGCCAAGATCTTGAAGCGCTAGGCTCCTACAATGAGCAGTTCTTC. The chain carries TRBV1 and TRBJ2-1; whether TRBD2, the table's D call, matches the DNA was not checked. TRBV1 is annotated as a pseudogene. The CDR3 runs to 18 residues.

J is TRBJ2-1 and V is TRBV2, with D possibly being TRBD2 (7 bases). The CDR3 runs 15 residues. V shed 4 bases and J shed 0 bases, with 10 bases lying between them. The germline V gene has CDR1 SNHLY and CDR2 FYNNEI. The CDR3, as DNA: TGTGCCAGCAGTGTCGCGGGGGCCTCCTACAATGAGCAGTTCTTC. Its translation: CASSVAGASYNEQFF.

The rearrangement joins TRBV7-2 to TRBJ2-1; D is unresolved. Trimming stripped 4 bases from V and 4 bases from J, with 11 bases between. CDR3 length: 14 residues. Germline CDR1 reads SGHTA; CDR2 reads FQGNSA. The CDR3 DNA is TGTGCCAGCAGCTCGTCGCCTACTTACAATGAGCAGTTCTTC. This gives the protein CASSSSPTYNEQFF. The entire variable domain, with the rest obtained from reference TRBV7-2 and TRBJ2-1, is as follows: GAGVSQSPSNKVTEKGKDVELRCDPISGHTALYWYRQSLGQGLEFLIYFQGNSAPDKSGLPSDRFSAERTGGSVSTLTIQRTQQEDSAVYLCASSSSPTYNEQFFGPGTRLTVL.

The rearrangement uses TRBV5-1 and TRBJ2-1; 8 positions agree with TRBD2. The CDR3 runs to 17 residues. Germline trimming cut 4 bases from V and 5 bases from J; bases unmatched to any gene: 14. The germline gives CDR1 SGHRS, CDR2 YFSETQ. The CDR3 sequence is CASSRGLAPTQDNEQFF. For the CDR3, the DNA is TGCGCCAGCAGCAGAGGACTAGCCCCTACCCAGGACAATGAGCAGTTCTTC.

This chain uses TRBV6-1 with TRBJ2-1, with 11 bases lining up with TRBD2. CDR1 and CDR2 from the germline V gene are MNHNS and SASEGT. J was trimmed by 9 bases and V by 2 bases; bases with no gene match: 9. The CDR3 sequence is 16 residues long. The CDR3 loop reads CASSEILAGVGTEQFF. The CDR3, as DNA: TGTGCCAGCAGTGAAATACTAGCGGGAGTCGGTACTGAGCAGTTCTTC.

The chain carries TRBV3-1 (or the pseudogene TRBV3-2) and TRBJ1-2; TRBD1 matches at 8 bases. The germline gives CDR1 LGHDT, CDR2 YNNKEL (reference sequence). V gave up 0 bases and J gave up 4 bases; unmatched junction bases: 16. This CDR3 is 19 amino acids long. The CDR3 region is CASSQDLPGRGLSVYGYTF. Here the CDR3 DNA reads TGTGCCAGCAGCCAAGATCTTCCGGGCAGGGGGCTCTCCGTCTATGGCTACACCTTC.

The rearrangement joins TRBV6-5 to TRBJ2-7; tentative D call: TRBD2 (6 bases). From germline, CDR1 is MNHEY and CDR2 SVGAGI. The CDR3 runs 15 residues. V was cut by 7 bases and J by 1 base, with 17 bases left in between. CDR3 loop: CASTRGGTDSYEQYF. In nucleotides, the CDR3 is TGTGCCAGCACCCGTGGGGGGACGGATTCCTACGAGCAGTACTTC.

This chain joins TRBV6-5 and TRBJ1-2; 8 bases align to TRBD1. The CDR3 is made up of 15 amino acids. The J segment lost 7 bases and the V segment lost 2 bases, leaving 9 bases of the junction unmatched. Germline V lookup: CDR1 MNHEY, CDR2 SVGAGI. The CDR3 protein is CASSYAQGASSGYTF. CDR3 bases: TGTGCCAGCAGTTACGCCCAGGGGGCATCGAGTGGCTACACCTTC.

This chain joins TRBV3-1 (or the pseudogene TRBV3-2) and TRBJ1-2; D not resolved. V was clipped by 0 bases and J by 0 bases, with 8 bases between them. The CDR3 length is 15 residues. CDR1 LGHDT and CDR2 YNNKEL come from the germline V gene (reference sequence). In DNA, the CDR3 is TGTGCCAGCAGCCAAGATAGCGGGGCTAACTATGGCTACACCTTC. Residues: CASSQDSGANYGYTF.

CDR3 bases: TGTGCCTGGACCACTAGCGGTTATATGGATACGCAGTATTTT. Its protein is CAWTTSGYMDTQYF. The J gene is TRBJ2-3, the V gene TRBV30; TRBD2 matches 8 bases. CDR3 size: 14 residues. V lost 4 bases to trimming and J lost 6 bases; unmatched junction nucleotides: 9. The germline V gene encodes CDR1 GTSNPN and CDR2 SVGIG (reference sequence).

The V and J genes are TRBV11-3 and TRBJ1-1; the match to TRBD1 covers 8 bases. Trimming cost V 4 bases and J 8 bases; bases outside gene matches: 9. The CDR3 has 14 amino acids. Germline V CDR1 and CDR2: SGHNT, YENEEA. CDR3 DNA: TGTGCCAGCAGCTCCTGGGACAGGCCTTACGAAGCTTTCTTT. It encodes CASSSWDRPYEAFF.

The rearrangement joins TRBV5-5 to TRBJ2-5, with 11 bases identical to TRBD1. V shed 3 bases and J 3 bases; nucleotides not matched to a gene: 4. CDR3 length equals 15 residues. Germline V CDR1 and CDR2: SGHKS, YYEKEE (reference sequence). CDR3 DNA: TGTGCCAGCAGCTGGACAGGGGGCCCTAAAGAGACCCAGTACTTC. It encodes CASSWTGGPKETQYF.

The chain combines TRBV5-1 with TRBJ1-6, with D possibly TRBD1 on 5 matching bases. This CDR3 has 15 residues. Per germline, CDR1 SGHRS and CDR2 YFSETQ. V was cut by 0 bases and J by 9 bases, with 13 bases left in between. The CDR3 loop is CASSLASGEGSPLHF. The DNA for the CDR3 is TGCGCCAGCAGCTTGGCCTCGGGGGAAGGTTCACCCCTCCACTTT.

This clone came up many times. Distinct nucleotide sequences in the sample also encode this CDR3. The chain recombines TRBV19 with TRBJ1-1; D remains unclear. In germline, CDR1 is LNHDA, CDR2 SQIVND (reference sequence). Trimming stripped 3 bases from V and 0 bases from J, with 5 bases between. CDR3 length: 13 amino acids. CDR3 sequence: CASSISVNTEAFF. For the CDR3, the DNA is TGTGCCAGTAGTATCTCCGTGAACACTGAAGCTTTCTTT.

The chain is built from TRBV7-9 and TRBJ2-5; 9 bases line up with TRBD2. With V trimmed by 7 bases and J by 2 bases, 20 bases remained unmatched. CDR3 length equals 19 residues. The germline V gene encodes CDR1 SEHNR and CDR2 FQNEAQ (reference sequence). CDR3: CASITPGASGANFQETQYF. The CDR3 coding sequence is TGTGCCAGCATCACGCCCGGGGCTAGCGGGGCTAACTTTCAAGAGACCCAGTACTTC. Together with reference TRBV7-9 and TRBJ2-5, the CDR3 gives the full variable domain: DTGVSQNPRHKITKRGQNVTFRCDPISEHNRLYWYRQTLGQGPEFLTYFQNEAQLEKSRLLSDRFSAERPKGSFSTLEIQRTEQGDSAMYLCASITPGASGANFQETQYFGPGTRLLVL.

This chain links TRBV28 with TRBJ1-2, with TRBD1 matching 7 bases. The J segment lost 5 bases and the V segment lost 6 bases, leaving 12 bases of the junction unmatched. CDR3 length: 15 residues. Germline V gene sequence: CDR1 MDHEN, CDR2 SYDVKM. DNA for the CDR3: TGTGCCAGCAGCCAACCCGAGGGACAGATATATGGCTACACCTTC. This sequence encodes CASSQPEGQIYGYTF.

DNA of the CDR3: TGTGCCAGCAGTTATCGGACTAGTTCTGAGCAGTTCTTC. This encodes CASSYRTSSEQFF. V gene TRBV6-2 or TRBV6-3 combines with J gene TRBJ2-1, with 7 bases lining up with TRBD2. Germline loops: CDR1 MNHEY, CDR2 SVGEGT. J lost 9 bases, V lost 3 bases, and 5 bases had no gene match. The CDR3 totals 13 residues.

This clone occurred once. This chain joins TRBV6-6 and TRBJ1-5, with 7 bases lining up with TRBD1. Germline V gene data show CDR1 as MNHNY and CDR2 as SVGAGI (reference sequence). With 5 bases clipped from V and 7 bases from J, the junction kept 17 bases outside the gene matches. This CDR3 region has 17 residues. CDR3 loop: CASSPGQEGPPRQPQHF. The CDR3, as DNA: TGTGCCAGCAGTCCCGGACAGGAAGGCCCTCCCCGACAGCCCCAGCATTTT.

The gene calls are TRBV4-3 and TRBJ1-2; D not certain. CDR1 and CDR2 (germline): LGHNA, YSLEER. The CDR3 has 15 residues. V was trimmed by 0 bases and J by 3 bases, leaving 11 bases between them. The CDR3 here is CASSQDSVMDYGYTF. Here the CDR3 DNA reads TGCGCCAGCAGCCAAGATAGCGTAATGGACTATGGCTACACCTTC.

The chain recombines TRBV30 with TRBJ2-7; 14 nucleotides match TRBD2. The trim removed 0 bases at V and 7 bases at J, leaving 5 bases unmatched. The CDR3 contains 15 residues. Germline CDR1 GTSNPN, CDR2 SVGIG (reference sequence). For the CDR3, the DNA is TGTGCCTGGAGTGTTAGGGGACTAGCGGGGGAAGAGCAGTACTTC. Its translation is CAWSVRGLAGEEQYF.

The CDR3: CASSPRTSGYSGANVLTF. In nucleotides, the CDR3 is TGTGCCAGCAGCCCCAGGACTAGCGGATACTCTGGGGCCAACGTCCTGACTTTC. The gene calls are TRBV7-2 and TRBJ2-6, with 10 bases fitting TRBD2. Germline V gene data show CDR1 as SGHTA and CDR2 as FQGNSA. The CDR3 runs to 18 residues. V lost 5 bases and J lost 0; bases outside the gene matches: 7.

This clone was seen more than once but under ten times. The chain has TRBV5-1 and TRBJ2-5; TRBD1 aligns across 10 bases. This CDR3 is 14 amino acids long. V dropped 0 bases and J dropped 4; count of bases not matched to a gene: 0. Looked up from germline, CDR1 is SGHRS and CDR2 is YFSETQ. CDR3 nucleotide sequence: TGCGCCAGCAGCTTGGGACAGGGGGCAGAGACCCAGTACTTC. It yields the protein CASSLGQGAETQYF.

This chain joins TRBV6-6 and TRBJ1-3; D not resolved. V was cut by 8 bases and J by 0 bases, with 14 bases left in between. Germline-derived CDR1 and CDR2 are MNHNY and SVGAGI (reference sequence). The CDR3 has 15 residues. The CDR3 nucleotides read TGTGCCAGCTGGGGAGAAAGTCCCTCTGGAAACACCATATATTTT. It is translated as CASWGESPSGNTIYF.

This chain uses TRBV18 with TRBJ1-4; D is undetermined. The germline V gene has CDR1 KGHSH and CDR2 LQKENI. The CDR3 runs 16 residues. Trimming removed 5 bases at V and 0 bases at J, with 13 bases between. Here the CDR3 reads CASSTTTPTTNEKLFF. In nucleotides, the CDR3 is TGTGCCAGCTCAACCACTACACCTACAACTAATGAAAAACTGTTTTTT.

The chain is built from TRBV5-1 and TRBJ2-7; the match to TRBD2 covers 8 bases. CDR3 length: 15 amino acids. V lost 8 bases, J lost 0 bases, and 10 bases stayed unmatched. The germline V gene encodes CDR1 SGHRS and CDR2 YFSETQ. The CDR3 DNA reads as TGCGCCAGTACGTTGGGACTAGTCGACTCCTACGAGCAGTACTTC. It is translated as CASTLGLVDSYEQYF.

The J gene is TRBJ1-4, the V gene TRBV30; 8 bases agree with TRBD1. Looked up from germline, CDR1 is GTSNPN and CDR2 is SVGIG (reference sequence). With V trimmed by 2 bases and J by 8 bases, 10 bases remained unmatched. The CDR3 length is 15 residues. CDR3 loop: CAWSPWTGTGEKLFF. The CDR3 DNA sequence: TGTGCCTGGAGTCCTTGGACAGGGACGGGCGAAAAACTGTTTTTT.

This chain connects TRBV5-1 to TRBJ2-1; 12 bases match TRBD2. The CDR3 loop spans 16 amino acids. Trimming removed 2 bases from V and 5 bases from J; junction bases left unmatched: 5. CDR1 is SGHRS and CDR2 is YFSETQ in the germline V gene. The CDR3 region is CASSFQLAGGNNEQFF. CDR3 bases: TGCGCCAGCAGCTTTCAACTAGCGGGGGGAAACAATGAGCAGTTCTTC.

The chain couples TRBV4-2 to TRBJ2-1; D call uncertain. V was shortened by 1 base and J by 0 bases, with 10 bases between the two germline ends. This CDR3 has 16 amino acids. The germline V gene has CDR1 LGHNA and CDR2 YNFKEQ. The CDR3 bases are TGTGCCAGCAGCCAAGCTTACCGGAGCTCCTACAATGAGCAGTTCTTC. Its protein is CASSQAYRSSYNEQFF.